This entry lists 20 T cell receptor beta chains sequenced from one sample in a study of identifying expanded T cells in peripheral blood. Repertoires were generated with immunoSEQ multiplex PCR, while TCRdb's copy carries only in-frame clones and drops some. The top ten hold around a fifth of the sample, which has some 77,000 clones, 88% seen once. The sequencing input was blood. These receptors came from a person aged 18 to 70 in good health.

This clone appeared once. The chain links TRBV6-1 to TRBJ2-2, with 7 bases matching TRBD1. Germline V gives CDR1 MNHNS, CDR2 SASEGT. V shed 4 bases and J 7 bases; nucleotides not matched to a gene: 12. This CDR3 region has 16 residues. CDR3 sequence reads: CASSAGQGDGSGELFF. DNA of the CDR3: TGTGCCAGCAGTGCCGGCCAGGGGGATGGTAGCGGGGAGCTGTTTTTT.

The rearrangement uses TRBV4-3 and TRBJ1-2; a weak D match, TRBD1 (5 bases). The CDR3 consists of 13 residues. The germline gives CDR1 LGHNA, CDR2 YSLEER. The germline V and J ends were trimmed by 1 base and 4 bases, with 7 bases remaining between them. CDR3 DNA: TGCGCCAGCAGCCAAGGGGGGGGCTATGGCTACACCTTC. Amino acid sequence: CASSQGGGYGYTF.

The chain has TRBV7-2 and TRBJ1-2; unclear D gene. This CDR3 is 13 amino acids long. Germline CDR1 SGHTA, CDR2 FQGNSA. V was shortened by 3 bases and J by 8 bases, with 13 bases between the two germline ends. This CDR3 is CASSLFREEGYTF. CDR3 DNA sequence: TGTGCCAGCAGCTTGTTTAGGGAGGAAGGCTACACCTTC.

This chain links TRBV6-8 with TRBJ2-5; 7 positions agree with TRBD2. Germline V gene sequence: CDR1 MNHGY, CDR2 SAAAGT. Germline trimming cut 7 bases from V and 3 bases from J; bases unmatched to any gene: 8. This CDR3 has 14 residues. The CDR3 DNA follows: TGTGCCAGCACCAGGGAGGGGCCGGAAGAGACCCAGTACTTC. It encodes CASTREGPEETQYF.

This clone was observed once. This chain joins TRBV27 and TRBJ1-6, with 9 bases that match TRBD1. Germline V gene lookup returns CDR1 MNHEY and CDR2 SMNVEV (reference sequence). CDR3 length: 15 residues. The V and J ends lost 4 bases and 5 bases, in that order; junction bases with no gene match: 3. The CDR3 reads CASSWWDRDNSPLHF. For the CDR3, the DNA is TGTGCCAGCAGTTGGTGGGACAGGGATAATTCACCCCTCCACTTT.

In its sample, this clone was seen once. The chain joins TRBV7-9 to TRBJ1-1, with D unresolved. Germline V gene lookup returns CDR1 SEHNR and CDR2 FQNEAQ (reference sequence). The CDR3 extends over 15 amino acids. Trimming removed 3 bases at V and 2 bases at J, with 13 bases between. In DNA, the CDR3 is TGTGCCAGCAGCTTTATTGTCCCGGGTAACACTGAAGCTTTCTTT. Translating it yields CASSFIVPGNTEAFF.

The chain employs TRBV10-3 and TRBJ2-5; no reliable D call. The CDR3 spans 14 residues. Trimming left V 5 bases short and J 5 bases short, with 15 bases between. From germline, CDR1 is ENHRY and CDR2 SYGVKD. CDR3 nucleotides: TGTGCCATCAGTCCAGGACCTACTACTGAGACCCAGTACTTC. It yields the protein CAISPGPTTETQYF.

CDR3 in amino acids: CAGCSRRDRGSPLEKLFF. DNA for the CDR3: TGTGCCGGTTGCTCCCGCCGGGACAGAGGAAGTCCACTTGAAAAACTGTTTTTT. This rearrangement joins TRBV9 to TRBJ1-4, with 7 bases matching TRBD1. Looked up from germline, CDR1 is SGDLS and CDR2 is YYNGEE. The CDR3 is made up of 18 amino acids. J gave up 7 bases and V 10 bases, and 25 bases lay outside the gene matches.

This rearrangement joins TRBV23-1 to TRBJ1-2; D is unclear. TRBV23-1 is designated an ORF whose function remains uncertain. The CDR3 length is 14 residues. V shed 3 bases and J shed 2 bases, with 10 bases lying between them. The CDR3 region is CASSHGNSNYGYTF. The DNA of the CDR3 is TGCGCCAGCAGTCACGGTAACAGCAACTATGGCTACACCTTC.

This chain connects TRBV27 to TRBJ1-4; the match to TRBD1 covers 7 bases. From germline, CDR1 is MNHEY and CDR2 SMNVEV (reference sequence). With V trimmed by 10 bases and J by 12 bases, 14 bases remained unmatched. CDR3 length equals 13 residues. The DNA of the CDR3 is TGTGCCACGAGTTTAGTGGGAAGGGGGCAACTGTTTTTT. It encodes CATSLVGRGQLFF.

This clone was seen more than once but under ten times. This chain uses TRBV6-5 with TRBJ2-7; the D gene is possibly TRBD2 (5 bases). Germline CDR1 is MNHEY and CDR2 is SVGAGI. The CDR3 covers 13 residues. V lost 2 bases and J 7 bases, leaving 12 bases between the germline ends. The CDR3 DNA reads TGTGCCAGCAGTTACCCCTCTACGGGGGAGCAGTACTTC. This gives the protein CASSYPSTGEQYF.

This clone was seen just once. The chain combines TRBV7-2 with TRBJ2-7; 13 nucleotides align to TRBD2. V lost 5 bases and J lost 5; bases outside the gene matches: 3. The CDR3 is made up of 14 amino acids. Germline values: CDR1 SGHTA, CDR2 FQGNSA. Here the CDR3 reads CASSRLAGGHEQYF. In DNA form, the CDR3 reads TGTGCCAGCAGCCGACTAGCGGGGGGCCACGAGCAGTACTTC.

The DNA of the CDR3 is TGTGCCAGCAGTTACCTCCGACAGGGGCACTACGAGCAGTACTTC. This encodes CASSYLRQGHYEQYF. This chain joins TRBV6-5 and TRBJ2-7; 8 bases align to TRBD1. The CDR3 has 15 amino acids. V shed 2 bases and J 3 bases; nucleotides not matched to a gene: 6. Germline V gene data show CDR1 as MNHEY and CDR2 as SVGAGI.

The rearrangement uses TRBV29-1 and TRBJ2-3; 9 nucleotides line up with TRBD1. The CDR3 has 12 amino acids. CDR1 is SQVTM, CDR2 ANQGSEA, per germline. Germline trimming cut 3 bases from V and 5 bases from J; bases unmatched to any gene: 0. This CDR3 is CSVETGGDTQYF. The CDR3 DNA sequence: TGCAGCGTTGAGACAGGGGGAGATACGCAGTATTTT.

CDR3 sequence (DNA): TGTGCCAGCAGCCTGTCTCGGGACAGCAGCTATGGCTACACCTTC. This encodes CASSLSRDSSYGYTF. The chain carries TRBV11-2 and TRBJ1-2, with TRBD1 matching over 7 bases. The V and J ends lost 5 bases and 4 bases, in that order; junction bases with no gene match: 10. Per germline, CDR1 SGHAT and CDR2 FQNNGV. The length of the CDR3 is 15 residues.

This chain uses TRBV6-5 with TRBJ2-7; D assignment may be TRBD1 or TRBD2 (5 bases each). V lost 0 bases and J 0 bases, leaving 9 bases between the germline ends. CDR3 size: 15 residues. Germline V gives CDR1 MNHEY, CDR2 SVGAGI. The CDR3: CASSYSGADSYEQYF. The CDR3 DNA is TGTGCCAGCAGTTACTCCGGGGCCGACTCCTACGAGCAGTACTTC.

This chain joins TRBV2 and TRBJ1-1; D is undetermined. The ends were cut back, 5 bases at V and 5 bases at J, with 9 bases in the middle. CDR1 and CDR2 from the germline V gene are SNHLY and FYNNEI. The CDR3 covers 12 residues. The CDR3 bases are TGTGCCAGCAGTTCCCATCCTACTGAAGCTTTCTTT. It codes for CASSSHPTEAFF.

The chain carries TRBV2 and TRBJ1-3; no clear D. The germline gives CDR1 SNHLY, CDR2 FYNNEI. Trimming cost V 1 base and J 2 bases, with 9 bases left between them. The CDR3 is 15 residues long. The CDR3 bases are TGTGCCAGCAGTGAAGAGGCACGAACTGGAAACACCATATATTTT. The encoded protein is CASSEEARTGNTIYF. Filled out from reference TRBV2 and TRBJ1-3, the complete variable domain reads EPEVTQTPSHQVTQMGQEVILRCVPISNHLYFYWYRQILGQKVEFLVSFYNNEISEKSEIFDDQFSVERPDGSNFTLKIRSTKLEDSAMYFCASSEEARTGNTIYFGEGSWLTVV.

The chain uses TRBV18 and TRBJ2-3; D unresolved. Germline V gene lookup returns CDR1 KGHSH and CDR2 LQKENI. The CDR3 covers 12 residues. V was pared by 6 bases and J by 6 bases, with 10 bases between. DNA for the CDR3: TGTGCCAGCTCCCCAATATCGGATACGCAGTATTTT. Residues: CASSPISDTQYF.

The chain is built from TRBV28 and TRBJ2-4, with D perhaps matching TRBD1 (6 bases). Trimming pared 2 bases from V and 12 bases from J, leaving 14 bases between. Germline V lookup: CDR1 MDHEN, CDR2 SYDVKM. This CDR3 contains 13 residues. The CDR3 loop is CASSLGGPPTQYF. The DNA of the CDR3 is TGTGCCAGCAGTTTAGGGGGCCCCCCCACTCAGTACTTC.